One and the same sample provided the 29 T cell receptor beta chains below, sequenced in a study of blood T cell repertoires in COVID-19. Method: immunoSEQ multiplex PCR; TCRdb's copy keeps in-frame clones and lacks some. This table has around 20,000 clones, about nine tenths appearing once. Sequencing used peripheral blood. The receptor source for this set is a human donor with active COVID-19. The donor label of this sample is uncertain.

The chain links TRBV28 to TRBJ2-1; perhaps TRBD1 as D (7 bases). The CDR3 is 13 amino acids. Deletions cut 3 bases from V and 8 bases from J, with 11 bases between. Germline-derived CDR1 and CDR2 are MDHEN and SYDVKM. CDR3 nucleotides: TGTGCCAGCAGTTTTGACAGGGAGGATGAGCAGTTCTTC. Translation gives CASSFDREDEQFF.

This clone was seen just once. The chain is built from TRBV12-5 and TRBJ2-2, with 9 positions matching TRBD2. The CDR3 has 19 residues. CDR1 and CDR2 (germline): LGHNT, FRNRAP. The V gene end was trimmed by 0 bases and the J gene end by 3 bases; junction bases not matched to a gene: 11. CDR3 in amino acids: CASGLVRGAGGPDTGELFF. CDR3 in DNA: TGTGCTAGTGGTTTGGTACGAGGGGCGGGAGGGCCCGACACCGGGGAGCTGTTTTTT.

This chain uses TRBV7-2 with TRBJ2-1; 9 bases fit TRBD2. Germline V gene data show CDR1 as SGHTA and CDR2 as FQGNSA. The J segment lost 8 bases and the V segment lost 5 bases, leaving 7 bases of the junction unmatched. The CDR3 sequence is 14 residues long. The CDR3 DNA reads as TGTGCCAGCAGCCATAGCGGGAGATTGGATGAGCAGTTCTTC. It codes for CASSHSGRLDEQFF.

Only one count was recorded for this clone. The chain combines TRBV2 with TRBJ1-4; no firm D call. The germline V gene encodes CDR1 SNHLY and CDR2 FYNNEI. The CDR3 consists of 14 residues. Between the trimmed V and J ends, which lost 7 bases and 0 bases, there was a span of 9 bases. Here the CDR3 DNA reads TGTGCCAGCAAGCTGGGCGCAACTAATGAAAAACTGTTTTTT. Translated, it gives CASKLGATNEKLFF.

The chain has TRBV27 and TRBJ2-1, with a tentative D call TRBD1 (5 bases). The CDR3 has 16 residues. The germline V gene encodes CDR1 MNHEY and CDR2 SMNVEV (reference sequence). Trimming left V 5 bases short and J 8 bases short, with 22 bases between. CDR3 protein: CASSPKGFRPPHEQFF. The CDR3 DNA sequence: TGTGCCAGCAGTCCGAAGGGGTTTAGGCCACCCCATGAGCAGTTCTTC.

Points on this clone: One end of the junction does not line up with germline, which may come from a read error. The rearrangement joins TRBV7-9 to TRBJ2-5; D possibly corresponds to TRBD2 (6 bases). The CDR3 consists of 17 residues. The germline V gene encodes CDR1 SEHNR and CDR2 FQNEAQ (reference sequence). In DNA, the CDR3 is TGTGCCAGCAGCTTAACGGAACCGGGACTCGCTCAAGAGATCCAGTACTTC. It yields the protein CASSLTEPGLAQEIQYF.

This clone was detected only a few times. The genes are TRBV5-6 and TRBJ2-5; D is perhaps TRBD2 (6 bases). CDR3 length equals 15 residues. CDR1 SGHDT and CDR2 YYEEEE come from the germline V gene. Trimming removed 3 bases from V and 4 bases from J, with 16 bases in between. For the CDR3, the DNA is TGTGCCAGCAGCTGGAGAGGTCGGGGAGGAGAGACCCAGTACTTC. Protein sequence: CASSWRGRGGETQYF.

This clone showed up just a few times. The genes are TRBV4-1 and TRBJ2-5; tentatively, D is TRBD2 (6 bases). Germline V CDR1 and CDR2: MGHRA, YSYEKL. The V end lost 0 bases, the J end lost 7 bases, and 9 bases lay between the germline ends. This CDR3 spans 13 amino acids. The CDR3 spells CASSQDQGGTQYF. In DNA form, the CDR3 reads TGCGCCAGCAGCCAAGATCAGGGAGGGACCCAGTACTTC.

The genes are TRBV27 and TRBJ1-6; TRBD1 matches 7 bases. The V and J ends lost 5 bases and 11 bases, in that order; junction bases with no gene match: 9. There are 14 residues in the CDR3. Looked up from germline, CDR1 is MNHEY and CDR2 is SMNVEV (reference sequence). CDR3 region: CASSTLDRSTPLHF. In nucleotides, the CDR3 is TGTGCCAGCAGTACCCTGGACAGGTCAACACCCCTCCACTTT.

The chain's CDR3 is CASSIAPANTGELFF. The CDR3 DNA reads as TGTGCCAGTAGTATAGCTCCGGCGAACACCGGGGAGCTGTTTTTT. The genes are TRBV19 and TRBJ2-2; D is uncertain. Germline V gene sequence: CDR1 LNHDA, CDR2 SQIVND (reference sequence). The CDR3 totals 15 residues. V gave up 1 base and J gave up 0 bases, with 6 bases separating them.

The genes are TRBV9 and TRBJ2-1, with TRBD2 matching 12 bases. J gave up 3 bases and V 0 bases, and 4 bases lay outside the gene matches. Germline loops: CDR1 SGDLS, CDR2 YYNGEE. The CDR3 spans 17 residues. This CDR3 is CASSVDLTSGGYNEQFF. The CDR3 DNA is TGTGCCAGCAGCGTAGATTTGACTAGCGGGGGCTACAATGAGCAGTTCTTC.

This chain connects TRBV15 to TRBJ2-1; 8 bases are shared with TRBD2. Germline trimming cut 1 base from V and 7 bases from J; bases unmatched to any gene: 9. The germline CDR1 and CDR2 sequences are LNHNV and YYDKDF (reference sequence). The CDR3 is 16 amino acids. The DNA of the CDR3 is TGTGCCACCAGCAGAGTACGGGGAGCGGGAGAGAATGAGCAGTTCTTC. Translation gives CATSRVRGAGENEQFF.

This chain joins TRBV27 and TRBJ2-7; D remains unclear. This CDR3 spans 14 amino acids. The V end was cut by 4 bases, the J end by 0 bases, with 10 bases between. Per the germline V gene, CDR1 is MNHEY and CDR2 is SMNVEV (reference sequence). The CDR3: CASSSPVSSYEQYF. For the CDR3, the DNA is TGTGCCAGCAGTTCGCCAGTCTCCTCCTACGAGCAGTACTTC.

The sample holds a few counts of this clone. The CDR3 loop reads CAISERTSGGTDTQYF. The CDR3 coding sequence is TGTGCCATCAGCGAAAGGACTAGCGGGGGCACAGATACGCAGTATTTT. The genes are TRBV10-3 and TRBJ2-3; 12 positions agree with TRBD2. V shed 6 bases, J shed 1 base, and the junction held 5 bases outside the gene matches. Germline CDR1 reads ENHRY; CDR2 reads SYGVKD. The CDR3 has 16 residues.

This chain connects TRBV9 to TRBJ2-3; the match to TRBD1 covers 8 bases. The V gene's germline CDR1 is SGDLS and CDR2 YYNGEE. After removal of 3 bases from V and 0 bases from J, the junction contained 3 bases not matched to a gene. The CDR3 extends over 15 amino acids. The CDR3 DNA is TGTGCCAGCAGCGAGTGGACAGGGAGCACAGATACGCAGTATTTT. It yields the protein CASSEWTGSTDTQYF.

The chain recombines TRBV12-2 with TRBJ2-2; the table's D call of TRBD2 was not tested on the DNA. TRBV12-2 is deemed a pseudogene. The CDR3 runs 18 residues. The CDR3 DNA follows: TGTGCAAGTCGACGGGTGAAGCGGCCCCTGTCCGACACCGGGGAGCTGTTTTTT. Its protein product is CASRRVKRPLSDTGELFF.

The chain joins TRBV27 to TRBJ1-6, with a possible D match to TRBD1 (5 bases). This CDR3 is built from 15 residues. Trimming shortened V by 5 bases and J by 8 bases, and 16 bases separated the two germline ends. The germline V gene encodes CDR1 MNHEY and CDR2 SMNVEV (reference sequence). CDR3 bases: TGTGCCAGCAGTCCCCGGGACTTGGGGTATTCACCCCTCCACTTT. Its translation: CASSPRDLGYSPLHF.

The chain combines TRBV7-2 with TRBJ2-5; 14 positions agree with TRBD2. Losses at the gene ends were 1 base for V and 12 bases for J; bases not matched to a gene: 4. The CDR3 is 14 amino acids. In germline, CDR1 is SGHTA, CDR2 FQGNSA. The CDR3 protein is CASSLGLAGGDEYF. CDR3 DNA: TGTGCCAGCAGCTTAGGACTAGCGGGAGGGGATGAGTACTTC.

The V and J genes are TRBV6-2 or TRBV6-3 and TRBJ2-1, with 8 bases that match TRBD2. There are 17 residues in the CDR3. Germline lookup yields CDR1 MNHEY and CDR2 SVGEGT. Losses at the gene ends were 7 bases for V and 6 bases for J; bases not matched to a gene: 17. CDR3 protein: CASTPPIQRGNGNEQFF. Here the CDR3 DNA reads TGTGCCAGCACCCCCCCTATTCAGCGGGGGAATGGCAATGAGCAGTTCTTC.

This sequence joins TRBV5-1 and TRBJ2-3; 14 nucleotides match TRBD2. Germline assignment: CDR1 SGHRS and CDR2 YFSETQ. V gave up 1 base and J gave up 3 bases; unmatched junction bases: 16. This CDR3 is 21 amino acids long. CDR3 protein: CASSLRPTATSGGAATDTQYF. The CDR3 region has the DNA TGCGCCAGCAGCTTGCGTCCAACCGCGACTAGCGGGGGGGCAGCGACAGATACGCAGTATTTT.

V usage is TRBV7-2 and J usage is TRBJ2-1; 12 nucleotides align to TRBD2. The germline gives CDR1 SGHTA, CDR2 FQGNSA. The CDR3 sequence is 14 residues long. J lost 12 bases, V lost 5 bases, and 8 bases had no gene match. The CDR3 region is CASSALAGGVLQFF. The CDR3 DNA is TGTGCCAGCAGCGCACTAGCGGGAGGTGTACTGCAGTTCTTC.

The V and J genes are TRBV19 and TRBJ1-3; maybe TRBD1 (5 bases). The V end lost 6 bases, the J end lost 0 bases, and 18 bases lay between the germline ends. The CDR3 consists of 17 residues. Germline CDR1 is LNHDA and CDR2 is SQIVND (reference sequence). Written as DNA, the CDR3 is TGTGCCAGTAGAGGGGTGACCTGGGGAAACTCTGGAAACACCATATATTTT. The encoded protein is CASRGVTWGNSGNTIYF.

This clone is a singleton in its sample. The CDR3 nucleotides are TGCGCCAGCAGGGAAAGTACAGGGCCGTACGAGCAGTACTTC. Its translation: CASRESTGPYEQYF. The chain joins TRBV4-3 to TRBJ2-7, with a tentative D call TRBD1 (6 bases). The CDR3 contains 14 residues. Deletions cut 6 bases from V and 4 bases from J, with 16 bases between. Germline CDR1 is LGHNA and CDR2 is YSLEER.

This CDR3 is CAIRTKAGGYEQYF. The CDR3 DNA reads TGTGCCATCAGAACTAAAGCGGGAGGCTACGAGCAGTACTTC. This chain links TRBV10-3 with TRBJ2-7; 9 nucleotides match TRBD2. This CDR3 comprises 14 residues. V was pared by 6 bases and J by 3 bases, with 6 bases of the junction left unmatched. CDR1 is ENHRY and CDR2 is SYGVKD in the germline V gene.

The chain employs TRBV10-3 and TRBJ2-5, with D possibly matching TRBD2 (6 bases). Trimming pared 2 bases from V and 1 base from J, leaving 8 bases between. Germline CDR1 reads ENHRY; CDR2 reads SYGVKD. This CDR3 is 14 amino acids long. The CDR3 here is CAISEGGIQETQYF. The CDR3 region has the DNA TGTGCCATCAGTGAGGGGGGGATCCAAGAGACCCAGTACTTC.

The rearrangement uses TRBV27 and TRBJ2-7; 7 nucleotides agree with TRBD1. Germline values: CDR1 MNHEY, CDR2 SMNVEV (reference sequence). This CDR3 spans 13 amino acids. V lost 5 bases and J lost 2; bases outside the gene matches: 3. The CDR3 bases are TGTGCCAGCAGTCTCAGGGGGACCTACGAGCAGTACTTC. Translated, it gives CASSLRGTYEQYF.

The J gene is TRBJ2-1, the V gene TRBV19, with D unclear. The V gene lost 6 bases and the J gene lost 6 bases, with 15 bases spanning the gap. This CDR3 has 14 amino acids. Looked up from germline, CDR1 is LNHDA and CDR2 is SQIVND (reference sequence). For the CDR3, the DNA is TGTGCCAGTAGATTGGCGGATAGCAGCAATGAGCAGTTCTTC. Its protein is CASRLADSSNEQFF. The entire variable domain, with the rest obtained from reference TRBV19 and TRBJ2-1, is as follows: DGGITQSPKYLFRKEGQNVTLSCEQNLNHDAMYWYRQDPGQGLRLIYYSQIVNDFQKGDIAEGYSVSREKKESFPLTVTSAQKNPTAFYLCASRLADSSNEQFFGPGTRLTVL.

The rearrangement joins TRBV5-6 to TRBJ2-7; a weak D match, TRBD1 (5 bases). Germline values: CDR1 SGHDT, CDR2 YYEEEE. The V end lost 4 bases, the J end lost 3 bases, and 11 bases lay between the germline ends. The CDR3 spans 13 residues. DNA for the CDR3: TGTGCCAGCAGCACGGACACACTCTACGAGCAGTACTTC. It translates to CASSTDTLYEQYF.

The chain employs TRBV5-6 and TRBJ2-7, with 7 bases matching TRBD1. The CDR3 contains 14 residues. Per the germline V gene, CDR1 is SGHDT and CDR2 is YYEEEE. V shed 3 bases and J 4 bases; nucleotides not matched to a gene: 7. CDR3 sequence (DNA): TGTGCCAGCAGCTGGGGATGGACAGGTTACGAGCAGTACTTC. Its translation: CASSWGWTGYEQYF.